This TCR beta chain was captured by sequencing in a study of blood T cell repertoires in COVID-19. Study-level information: Sites in the United States, Italy and Spain provided acute and convalescent COVID-19 samples. T cells, B-cell-depleted T cells, or PBMCs supplied cDNA or gDNA.

V lost 5 bases and J lost 5, with 18 bases in between. There are 15 residues in the CDR3. CDR1 SGHTA and CDR2 FQGNSA come from the germline V gene. Authors' processing steps: Reference gene primer amplification in the assay estimated nucleated cell counts. Measured with immunoSEQ multiplex PCR; TCRdb has only the in-frame clones, and not every one. The V and J calls and clone size come from that table; D and trimming were worked out from the DNA. The sample contains about 190,000 clones, less than 80% of which appear only once. Sequenced input: peripheral blood. The receptor was derived from a woman aged 45-65 years with acute or convalescent COVID-19. J is TRBJ1-2 and V is TRBV7-2; TRBD1 might be the D (5 bases). The CDR3 spells CASSIRQLKDYGYTF. The CDR3 DNA reads as TGTGCCAGCAGCATACGACAGCTCAAAGATTATGGCTACACCTTC.